This TCR beta chain derives from a study of T cells after yellow fever vaccination (dated by TCRdb to the late 2010s). General notes on the study: Libraries from fractions with low cell numbers were prepared with the SMART-Seq v4 Ultra Low Input RNA kit. To follow T-cell clones before and after primary and booster YFV17D yellow fever vaccination, bulk TCR alpha and beta repertoires were sequenced over time. Bulk PBMC replicates and cell subsets were isolated from blood drawn at multiple timepoints before and after both primary and secondary immunization. Two healthy male donors, one aged 18 to 29 and one aged 30 to 40 years, made up the cohort. Broader findings and caveats from the paper: Most clones expanded after primary vaccination were re-detected after the booster (about 96% of CD4 and roughly 85% of CD8), suggesting broad memory maintenance. Compared with the primary T-cell response, the secondary T-cell response was weaker but faster, peaking on day 5 rather than day 15. Computational filtering was required because FACS-sorted repertoires could contain abundant contaminating clonotypes from the bulk population. Because the study included only a couple of donors, the extent to which the findings can be generalized is limited. A small share of clonotypes was detected in both CD4 and CD8 compartments, with the overlap likely arising from convergent recombination.

The treatment or condition label on this specimen signifies: live attenuated yellow fever vaccine strain. At every blood-draw timepoint, two biological replicates of bulk PBMCs were collected. PBMCs were isolated from peripheral blood using a standard Ficoll-Paque protocol. TriZol was used to extract RNA from bulk PBMCs, CD4 and CD8 fractions, and dextramer-positive and dextramer-negative fractions. Details on this clonotype: Its cognate antigen has yet to be identified. No per-base quality is available; no much larger clone lies one base away.

For CDR1 and CDR2, the germline V gene lists SGHVS and FQNEAQ. Trimming costs V 10 bases and J 3 bases, and their ends lie 15 bases apart. The CDR3 numbers 13 residues from cysteine through phenylalanine. The retained sequence is limited to the CDR3, 39 bases, with the frame set at the first base. TCR cDNA was synthesized by 5'RACE template switching, through which a universal primer site and unique molecular identifiers were introduced. Priming for cDNA synthesis came from both the TCR alpha and TCR beta constant segments. Libraries were amplified in two PCR steps, with sample barcodes and sequencing adapters added in the second step. Sequencing of libraries was done on Illumina HiSeq 2500 (2x100 bp) or NovaSeq (2x150 bp). On the authors' methods: MIGEC handled demultiplexing of reads and collapsing into UMI consensus sequences, while MiXCR performed V(D)J alignment. Clonotypes responding to the vaccine were identified with edgeR on replicate PBMC samples, with the criteria of FDR below 0.01 and a log2 fold change above 5 up to day 15. Each bulk clonotype received a CD4 or CD8 identity based on whether the sequenced CD4 or CD8 repertoire contained that clonotype at higher abundance. The raw public reads went through TCRdb reprocessing: fastp at Q25, MiXCR clone calling, in-frame beta chains kept. Each entry is one CDR3 protein sequence, shown with its most common DNA and genes. TCRdb's processing, not the authors', yielded these V and J calls. Across this sample there are hundreds of thousands of distinct CDR3 sequences, with about a sixth seen only once. 17% of the sample rests with the top ten.

The chain is encoded by TRBV7-8 joined to TRBJ2-5; the best D guess is TRBD2, with 6 bases matching. The material sequenced was PBMCs, taken 5 to 6 days after the first yellow fever vaccination. The receptor's source is a man between 18 and 29 years old who received the YFV17D yellow fever vaccine. The sequence in DNA is TGTGCCACCACCGGGGGAGTCAAAGAGACCCAGTACTTC. This translates into CATTGGVKETQYF.